This T cell receptor (beta chain) was sequenced for a study of cytomegalovirus exposure and HLA in healthy donors. The method was immunoSEQ multiplex PCR; TCRdb's version includes in-frame clones alone and lacks a portion of them. The repertoire holds approximately 220,000 clones, with around nine tenths as singletons. General study points: A list of about 160 TCR beta chains associated with cytomegalovirus was given. In the roughly 120 validation repertoires, a later analysis found that first-cohort TCR clusters tended to co-occur. Three CMV-associated chains were confirmed in vitro to be specific for CMV antigens. The classifier, whose performance was assessed in both the original and validation cohorts, reportedly diagnosed cytomegalovirus status with high specificity and sensitivity.

As for this clone: Its antigen remains unknown.

The CDR3 has 13 amino acids. V shed 3 bases and J shed 8 bases, with 13 bases lying between them. The germline V gene has CDR1 ENHRY and CDR2 SYGVKD. V usage is TRBV10-3 and J usage is TRBJ1-1; tentatively, D is TRBD1 (6 bases). This TCR was recovered from a man aged 18 to 35 in good health and CMV-seronegative. The material sequenced was PBMCs. The CDR3 is CAISDPTGTEAFF. CDR3 in DNA: TGTGCCATCAGTGATCCCACCGGGACAGAAGCTTTCTTT.